A single sample gave rise to the 5 T cell receptor beta chains below, sequenced in a study of cytomegalovirus exposure and HLA in healthy donors. The PCR contained 60 Vbeta and 13 Jbeta primers. Clones were sequenced by immunoSEQ multiplex PCR, and TCRdb holds only the in-frame ones, with some missing. The sample lists about 190,000 clones; roughly 80% were seen once. Input material: PBMCs. These receptors all come from a young woman in good health and CMV-seropositive.

The J gene is TRBJ2-7, the V gene TRBV6-6; the D gene is possibly TRBD1 (6 bases). The CDR3 contains 16 residues. V gave up 5 bases and J gave up 0 bases, with 17 bases separating them. Looked up from germline, CDR1 is MNHNY and CDR2 is SVGAGI (reference sequence). This CDR3 reads CASSGAGQLSSYEQYF. For the CDR3, the DNA is TGTGCCAGCAGTGGTGCCGGACAGTTGAGCTCCTACGAGCAGTACTTC.

The V call is TRBV19, the J call TRBJ1-2, with 12 bases lining up with TRBD1. The CDR3 is 14 amino acids. Trimming at V came to 5 bases and at J to 8 bases, leaving 6 bases not matched to a gene. Germline CDR1 LNHDA, CDR2 SQIVND (reference sequence). The CDR3 nucleotides are TGTGCCAGTAGTGGGGACAGGGGGCGAAGAGGCTACACCTTC. Amino acids: CASSGDRGRRGYTF.

The V gene is TRBV7-9, the J gene TRBJ2-1; TRBD2 might be the D (5 bases). In germline, CDR1 is SEHNR, CDR2 FQNEAQ (reference sequence). Trimming removed 0 bases from V and 9 bases from J, with 24 bases in between. The CDR3 spans 18 residues. CDR3 in amino acids: CASSLALGSIGVVGEQFF. The CDR3 DNA reads as TGTGCCAGCAGCTTAGCCCTAGGGAGCATCGGGGTTGTCGGTGAGCAGTTCTTC.

This chain connects TRBV14 to TRBJ1-1; possible D gene TRBD1, 5 bases. The CDR3 runs to 14 residues. V was cut by 3 bases and J by 4 bases, with 12 bases left in between. The germline CDR1 and CDR2 sequences are SGHDN and FVKESK. The DNA of the CDR3 is TGTGCCAGCAGCCACCCAGGGTTGGTCACTGAAGCTTTCTTT. Translated, it gives CASSHPGLVTEAFF.

This clone was detected once. This rearrangement joins TRBV7-3 to TRBJ2-3; D ambiguous. Germline V lookup: CDR1 SGHTA, CDR2 FQGTGA. V was trimmed by 6 bases and J by 2 bases, leaving 12 bases between them. The CDR3 contains 14 residues. CDR3 residues: CASSPSAVTDTQYF. As DNA, the CDR3 is TGTGCCAGCAGTCCCTCTGCAGTCACAGATACGCAGTATTTT.